This is a list of T cell receptor beta chains from one sample in a study of T cells in localized non-small cell lung cancer. Assay used: immunoSEQ multiplex PCR; TCRdb lists only in-frame clones, some missing. The sample includes roughly 25,000 clones, approximately 84% of them seen just once. The specimen comprised PBMCs, sampled before any cancer treatment. Receptors originate from a man aged 40-75 years with stage II lung adenocarcinoma. Each CDR3 is given with its conserved first and last residue. D genes are given only for firm matches. A row's size may be missing; if present it is once, few, many or a size class.

J,V,D,size,DNA,CDR3
TRBJ1-3,TRBV4-1,NA,NA,TGCGCCAGCAGCCAAGCCCCCCCGGGAGGGTCTGGAAACACCATATATTTT,CASSQAPPGGSGNTIYF
TRBJ2-1,TRBV2,TRBD2,NA,TGTGCCAGCAGTGAAAGAGTAGCGGGGGGGAACAGGAATGAGCAGTTCTTC,CASSERVAGGNRNEQFF
TRBJ2-1,TRBV7-9,TRBD2,NA,TGTGCCAGCAGCCAGGGACTAGCGGAGGACAATGAGCAGTTCTTC,CASSQGLAEDNEQFF
TRBJ1-2,TRBV6-6,NA,NA,TGTGCCAGCAGCCTTCAGGGGTCAAAATATGGCTACACCTTC,CASSLQGSKYGYTF
TRBJ2-2,TRBV4-1,NA,NA,TGCGCCAGCAGCCAGAGAGGGGACCTTAGCCCCCCCGGGGAGCTGTTTTTT,CASSQRGDLSPPGELFF
TRBJ1-5,TRBV7-9,NA,NA,TGTGCCAGCAGCTTAGAGGCCAATCAGCCCCAGCATTTT,CASSLEANQPQHF
TRBJ2-3,TRBV7-2,NA,NA,TGTGCCAGCAGCTTAGAGGGCGGATCTAGCACAGATACGCAGTATTTT,CASSLEGGSSTDTQYF
TRBJ2-7,TRBV18,TRBD1,NA,TGTGCCAGCTCACCCGGGACAGTCTCCTACGAGCAGTACTTC,CASSPGTVSYEQYF
TRBJ2-7,TRBV30,NA,NA,TGTGCCTGGAGTAGGACTGACTCCTACGAGCAGTACTTC,CAWSRTDSYEQYF
TRBJ2-3,TRBV7-2,NA,NA,TGTGCCAGCAGCTTAGACGGCGGCCGCACAGATACGCAGTATTTT,CASSLDGGRTDTQYF
TRBJ2-2,TRBV11-3,NA,NA,TGTGCCAGCAGCGGGGAGGACACCGGGGAGCTGTTTTTT,CASSGEDTGELFF
TRBJ1-1,TRBV11-3,TRBD1,NA,TGTGCCAGCAGCCCCGGACAGGGGGCCTCTACTGAAGCTTTCTTT,CASSPGQGASTEAFF
TRBJ2-5,TRBV5-4,NA,once,TGTGCCAGCAGTTTTGGCGTGGTAGAGTCGGAGACCCAGTACTTC,CASSFGVVESETQYF
TRBJ2-7,TRBV5-1,NA,NA,TGCGCCAGCAGATCCAGGACAGATAGCTCCTACGAGCAGTACTTC,CASRSRTDSSYEQYF
TRBJ1-5,TRBV2,NA,medium-sized,TGTGCCAGCAGTCCCAATAGCAATCAGCCCCAGCATTTT,CASSPNSNQPQHF
TRBJ2-7,TRBV11-2,NA,NA,TGTGCCAGCAGCTCTGCCTTCGAGCAGTACTTC,CASSSAFEQYF
TRBJ2-3,TRBV21-1,NA,NA,TGTGCCAGCAGCAAAGCGCTCGGGACATCCACAGATACGCAGTATTTT,CASSKALGTSTDTQYF
TRBJ2-2,TRBV14,NA,NA,TGTGCCAGCAGCCAAGCAAGGGGCGCTTGGGCCGGGGAGCTGTTTTTT,CASSQARGAWAGELFF
TRBJ1-1,TRBV6-1,NA,NA,TGTGCCAGCATCGTAGGGAGCCTAATGAACACTGAAGCTTTCTTT,CASIVGSLMNTEAFF
TRBJ1-1,TRBV7-9,NA,NA,TGTGCCAGCAGCTCCGTAAATCGACCAGATGAAGCTTTCTTT,CASSSVNRPDEAFF
TRBJ1-3,TRBV11-3,NA,NA,TGTGCCAGCAGTCAAGGCTCCCCTGGAAACACCATATATTTT,CASSQGSPGNTIYF
TRBJ1-2,TRBV7-8,TRBD1,once,TGTGCCAGCAGCTTCAAATCCGGGACAGGGATAGGGGGCTATGGCTACACCTTC,CASSFKSGTGIGGYGYTF
TRBJ2-7,TRBV11-2,NA,NA,TGTGCCAGCAGCTTGACAAACTACGAGCAGTACTTC,CASSLTNYEQYF
TRBJ1-3,TRBV12-5,NA,NA,TGTGCTAGTGGTTTGAGCAATAGGGGGAACACCATATATTTT,CASGLSNRGNTIYF
TRBJ1-1,TRBV7-9,NA,NA,TGTGCCAGCACGTTTCGGGGATCGGGGCGATCGAACACTGAAGCTTTCTTT,CASTFRGSGRSNTEAFF
TRBJ2-1,TRBV7-2,NA,NA,TGTGCCAGCAGCCGGCGGGGCAATGAGCAGTTCTTC,CASSRRGNEQFF